The clone carrying this T cell receptor (beta chain) has a count of ten or more. This specimen belongs to a study of T cell repertoires in cytomegalovirus infection. Trimming cost V 3 bases and J 10 bases; bases outside gene matches: 9. Germline V gene lookup returns CDR1 SGHDT and CDR2 YYEEEE. This CDR3 contains 16 residues. TCRdb re-analysed the reads in MiXCR, keeping a single row per CDR3 protein. This table has approximately 250,000 distinct CDR3 sequences, 6% to 8% appearing once. The specimen sequenced was PBMCs. The receptor's source is a human donor in good health (CMV status not recorded). Some clones in this sample may be carry-over from other donors' samples. The V gene is TRBV5-6, the J gene TRBJ2-1; 14 nucleotides line up with TRBD2. This CDR3 is CASSSTGLAGGREQFF. Written as DNA, the CDR3 is TGTGCCAGCAGCTCAACCGGACTAGCGGGGGGCAGGGAGCAGTTCTTC.